This TCR beta chain originates from a study of CD8+ T cells in alopecia areata. Study background: Treated patients were given oral tofacitinib, which was dosed at 5 to 10 mg twice daily.

The study's findings and limits: Scalp clonality decreased significantly with tofacitinib, and so did expanded CD8+ clones among the top 100.

Treatment indicated: oral pan-JAK inhibitor, 5-10 mg twice daily. This clone appeared a single time. The antigen is undetermined. The sample has other DNA sequences that encode this CDR3 too. Extracted RNA was reverse transcribed, and the resulting cDNA served as sequencing template. Sequencing was performed with immunoSEQ multiplex PCR; in TCRdb, only in-frame clones are kept and a portion is missing. Of 150,000 or so clones listed, about 61% are singletons. This CDR3 is built from 12 residues. V lost 6 bases and J lost 0, with 8 bases in between. CDR1 is SQVTM, CDR2 ANQGSEA, per germline. The receptor comes from a human donor with alopecia areata. Sample: CD4+ T cells sorted from blood, taken at approximately week 60, from a patient treated with tofacitinib. The chain recombines TRBV29-1 with TRBJ1-1, with unresolved D. CDR3 in DNA: TGCAGCGTCAGAGGACTGAACACTGAAGCTTTCTTT. It is translated as CSVRGLNTEAFF.